The entry below describes one T cell receptor (beta chain). Germline and junction disagree at one end, which may indicate a read error. This entry is derived from a study of cytomegalovirus exposure and HLA in healthy donors. 60 Vbeta and 13 Jbeta primers were used in PCR. Some clones are missing from TCRdb's copy, which holds only in-frame ones; the method was immunoSEQ multiplex PCR. The table includes over 250,000 clones, around 66% detected once. The CDR3 totals 14 residues. Germline CDR1 and CDR2: SEHNR and FQNEAQ (reference sequence). This sequence joins TRBV7-9 and TRBJ2-1; 9 bases map to TRBD1. This sequence originates from a female donor in good health and CMV-seronegative. Sequences were obtained from PBMCs. CDR3 nucleotides: TGTTCCAGCAGCTCCCGACAGGGGGGCAATGAGCAGTTCTTC. This sequence encodes CSSSSRQGGNEQFF.